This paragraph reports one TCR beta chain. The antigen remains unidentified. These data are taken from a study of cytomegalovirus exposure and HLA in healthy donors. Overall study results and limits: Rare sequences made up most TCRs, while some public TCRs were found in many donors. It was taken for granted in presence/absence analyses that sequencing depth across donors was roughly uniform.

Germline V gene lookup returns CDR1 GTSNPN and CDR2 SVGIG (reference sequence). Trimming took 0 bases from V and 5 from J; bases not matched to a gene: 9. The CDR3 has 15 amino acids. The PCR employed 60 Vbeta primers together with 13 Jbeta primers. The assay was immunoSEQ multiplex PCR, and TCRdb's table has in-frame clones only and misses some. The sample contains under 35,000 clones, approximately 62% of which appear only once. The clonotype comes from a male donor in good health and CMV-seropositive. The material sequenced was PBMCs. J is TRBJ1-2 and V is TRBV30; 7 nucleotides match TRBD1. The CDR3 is CAWSVWRQGLYGYTF. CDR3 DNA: TGTGCCTGGAGTGTATGGCGACAGGGACTTTATGGCTACACCTTC.